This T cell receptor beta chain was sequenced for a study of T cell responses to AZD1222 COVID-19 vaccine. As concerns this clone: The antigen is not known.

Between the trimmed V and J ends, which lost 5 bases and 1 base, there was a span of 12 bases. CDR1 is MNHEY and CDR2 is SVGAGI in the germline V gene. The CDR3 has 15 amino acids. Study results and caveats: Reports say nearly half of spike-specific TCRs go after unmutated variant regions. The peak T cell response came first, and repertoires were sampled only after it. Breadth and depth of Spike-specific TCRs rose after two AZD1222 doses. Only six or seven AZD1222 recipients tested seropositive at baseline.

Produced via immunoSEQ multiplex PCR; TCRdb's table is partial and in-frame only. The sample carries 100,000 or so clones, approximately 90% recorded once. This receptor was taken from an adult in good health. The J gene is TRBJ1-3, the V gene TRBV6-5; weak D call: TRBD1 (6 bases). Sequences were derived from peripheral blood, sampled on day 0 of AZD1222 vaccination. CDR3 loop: CASSKDSLSGNTIYF. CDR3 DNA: TGTGCCAGCAGTAAGGACAGCCTATCTGGAAACACCATATATTTT.